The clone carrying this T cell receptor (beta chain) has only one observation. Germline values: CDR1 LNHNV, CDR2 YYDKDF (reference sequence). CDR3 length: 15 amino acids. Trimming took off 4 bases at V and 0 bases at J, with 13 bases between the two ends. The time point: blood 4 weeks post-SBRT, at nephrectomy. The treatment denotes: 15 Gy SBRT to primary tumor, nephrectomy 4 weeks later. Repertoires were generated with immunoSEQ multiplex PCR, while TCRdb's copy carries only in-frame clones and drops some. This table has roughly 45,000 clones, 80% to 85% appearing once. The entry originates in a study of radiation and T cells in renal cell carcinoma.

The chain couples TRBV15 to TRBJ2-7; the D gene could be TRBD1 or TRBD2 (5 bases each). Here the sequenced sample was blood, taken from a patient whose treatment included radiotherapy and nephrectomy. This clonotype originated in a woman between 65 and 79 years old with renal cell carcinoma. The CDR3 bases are TGTGCCACCAGCATCGGGACCCCAAGCTCCTACGAGCAGTACTTC. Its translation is CATSIGTPSSYEQYF.